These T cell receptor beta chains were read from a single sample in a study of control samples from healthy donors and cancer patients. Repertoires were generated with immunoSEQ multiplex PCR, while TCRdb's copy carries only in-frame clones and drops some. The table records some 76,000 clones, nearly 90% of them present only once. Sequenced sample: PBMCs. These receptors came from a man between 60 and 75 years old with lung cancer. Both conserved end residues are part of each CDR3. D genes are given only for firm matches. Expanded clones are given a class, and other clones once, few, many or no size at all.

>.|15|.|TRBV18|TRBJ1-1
TGTGCCAGCTCAGCGGACCGGGCCCTGAACACTGAAGCTTTCTTT
CASSADRALNTEAFF
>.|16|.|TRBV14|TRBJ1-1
TGTGCCAGCAGCCAAGATCAGGTCGCGGCTGCTGCTGAAGCTTTCTTT
CASSQDQVAAAAEAFF
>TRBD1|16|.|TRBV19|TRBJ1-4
TGTGCCAGTAGTATCGTTGGGACAGGGGCCTCCGAAAAACTGTTTTTT
CASSIVGTGASEKLFF
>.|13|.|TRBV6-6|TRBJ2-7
TGTGCCAGCAGTTCACCGTTGGACTACGAGCAGTACTTC
CASSSPLDYEQYF
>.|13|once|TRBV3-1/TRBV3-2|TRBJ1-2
TGTGCCAGCAGCCAATCACTGGGGAATGTCTACACCTTC
CASSQSLGNVYTF
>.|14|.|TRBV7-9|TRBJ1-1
TGTGCCAGCAGGCGTATAACTTCGAACACTGAAGCTTTCTTT
CASRRITSNTEAFF
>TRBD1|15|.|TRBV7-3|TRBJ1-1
TGTGCCAGCAGGTTTGGGACAGGGGGCCGTACTGAAGCTTTCTTT
CASRFGTGGRTEAFF
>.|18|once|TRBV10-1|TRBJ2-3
TGCGCCAGCAGTGAGTCGAAAGGCCTCCGCTTAACCACAGATACGCAGTATTTT
CASSESKGLRLTTDTQYF
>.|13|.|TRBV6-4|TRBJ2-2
TGTGCCAGCACCTTAGGTCCCACCGGGGAGCTGTTTTTT
CASTLGPTGELFF
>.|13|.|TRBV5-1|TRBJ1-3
TGCGCCAGCAGCTTGGGGGCCGAAAACACCATATATTTT
CASSLGAENTIYF
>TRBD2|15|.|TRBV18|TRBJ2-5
TGTGCCAGCTCACCGACTAGCGGGGGGCAAGAGACCCAGTACTTC
CASSPTSGGQETQYF
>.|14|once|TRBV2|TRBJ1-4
TGTGCCAGCAGTGAAAATTCGGCCCGAGGAGAACTGTTTTTT
CASSENSARGELFF
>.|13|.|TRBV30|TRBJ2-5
TGTGCCTGGAGTGTACCCCTACAAGAGACCCAGTACTTC
CAWSVPLQETQYF
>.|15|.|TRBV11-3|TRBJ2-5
TGTGCCAGCAGCTCCCCGGGCAGATACCAAGAGACCCAGTACTTC
CASSSPGRYQETQYF
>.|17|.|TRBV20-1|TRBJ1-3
TGCAGTGCTAGTCACTTACAGGGTAGGAGCACTGGAAACACCATATATTTT
CSASHLQGRSTGNTIYF
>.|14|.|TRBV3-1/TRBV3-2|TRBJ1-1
TGTGCCAGCAGGTATAAGCGGGGGAACACTGAAGCTTTCTTT
CASRYKRGNTEAFF
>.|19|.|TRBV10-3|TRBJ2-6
TGTGCCATCAGCAAGACCGAACTGGGACGGCGCTCTGGGGCCAACGTCCTGACTTTC
CAISKTELGRRSGANVLTF
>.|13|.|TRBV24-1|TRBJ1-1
TGTGCCACCAGTGATTCGGGTAAAGTTGAAGCTTTCTTT
CATSDSGKVEAFF
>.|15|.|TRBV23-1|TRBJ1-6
TGCGCCAGCAGTCGTCCTAGCTCCTATAATTCACCCCTCCACTTT
CASSRPSSYNSPLHF
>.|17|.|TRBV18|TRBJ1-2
TGTGCCAGCTCCCCCGGCGTGGGTCTGGGAGAGAACTATGGCTACACCTTC
CASSPGVGLGENYGYTF
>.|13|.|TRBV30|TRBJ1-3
TGTGCCTGGAGACAGGGAGGGGGAAACACCATATATTTT
CAWRQGGGNTIYF
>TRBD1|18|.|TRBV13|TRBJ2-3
TGTGCCAGCAGATTATTAGGCCTTGGACAGGGGGACACAGATACGCAGTATTTT
CASRLLGLGQGDTDTQYF
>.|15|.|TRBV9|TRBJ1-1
TGTGCCAGCAAACCCGCATGGGGTGGGGGGACTGAAGCTTTCTTT
CASKPAWGGGTEAFF
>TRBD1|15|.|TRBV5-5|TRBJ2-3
TGTGCCAGCAGCCTGGGACAGCTTAACACAGATACGCAGTATTTT
CASSLGQLNTDTQYF
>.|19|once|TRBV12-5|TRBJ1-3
TGTGCTAGTGGTTTGGTTCGGGACGGTCAAACGGTCTCTGGAAACACCATATATTTT
CASGLVRDGQTVSGNTIYF
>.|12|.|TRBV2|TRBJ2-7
TGTGCTACACGGGACGTTGCCTACGAGCAGTACTTC
CATRDVAYEQYF
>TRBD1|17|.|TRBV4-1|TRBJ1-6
TGCGCCAGCAGCCAAGACCTCCGGACAGGGCCCAATTCACCCCTCCACTTT
CASSQDLRTGPNSPLHF
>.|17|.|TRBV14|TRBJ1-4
TGTGCCAGCAGCCAAGCCCCAGCCGGAGCAACTAATGAAAAACTGTTTTTT
CASSQAPAGATNEKLFF
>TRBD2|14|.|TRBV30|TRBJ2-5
TGTGCCTGGAGGCTAGCGGGGGGGCGGGAGACCCAGTACTTC
CAWRLAGGRETQYF
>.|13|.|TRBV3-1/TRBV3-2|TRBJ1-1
TGTGCCAGCAGCCACCTAGGGAGGACTGAAGCTTTCTTT
CASSHLGRTEAFF
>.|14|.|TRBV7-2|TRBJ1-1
TGTGCCAGCAGCTTCCGGCCAGGAAACACTGAAGCTTTCTTT
CASSFRPGNTEAFF
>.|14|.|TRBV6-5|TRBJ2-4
TGTGCCAGCAGCCGGAGGGGGCCGGAAAACATTCAGTACTTC
CASSRRGPENIQYF
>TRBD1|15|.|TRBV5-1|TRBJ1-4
TGCGCCAGCAGCCGGGGACAGGGGGCAGGCGAAAAACTGTTTTTT
CASSRGQGAGEKLFF
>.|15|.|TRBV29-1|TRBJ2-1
TGCAGCGTTGACGGGGGCCGGGGGGCCTACAATGAGCAGTTCTTC
CSVDGGRGAYNEQFF
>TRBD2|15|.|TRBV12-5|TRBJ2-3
TGTGCTAGTGGTGGAGGCGGGGGAGGCACAGATACGCAGTATTTT
CASGGGGGGTDTQYF
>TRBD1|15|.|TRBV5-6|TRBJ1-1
TGTGCCAGCAGCCCGGGACAGGGGTTTGCCACTGAAGCTTTCTTT
CASSPGQGFATEAFF
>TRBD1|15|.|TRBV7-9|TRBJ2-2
TGTGCCAGCAGCTTAGCCCAGGGGGTTACCGGGGAGCTGTTTTTT
CASSLAQGVTGELFF
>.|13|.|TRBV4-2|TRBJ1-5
TGTGCCAGCAGCCCATCCCGGGAGCTGCCCCAGCATTTT
CASSPSRELPQHF
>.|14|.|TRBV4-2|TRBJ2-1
TGTGCCAGCAGCCCGCAGGACTCCTACAATGAGCAGTTCTTC
CASSPQDSYNEQFF
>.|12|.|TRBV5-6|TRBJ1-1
TGTGCCAGCAGCTTGCCAGGGTGGGAAGCTTTCTTT
CASSLPGWEAFF
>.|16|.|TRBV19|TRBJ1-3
TGTGCCAGTAGTGCGAACCCGCTCCAGCCTGGAAACACCATATATTTT
CASSANPLQPGNTIYF
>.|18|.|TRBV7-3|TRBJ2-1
TGTGCCAGCAGCTTACAGGTGGGGGTAAGGGTTTCGCAATATGAGCAGTTCTTC
CASSLQVGVRVSQYEQFF
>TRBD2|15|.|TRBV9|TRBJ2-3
TGTGCCAGCACCAAACTAGCGGGGTTTTCAGATACGCAGTATTTT
CASTKLAGFSDTQYF
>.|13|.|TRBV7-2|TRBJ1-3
TGTGCCAGCAGCTTAAGGCCGGCGGACACCATATATTTT
CASSLRPADTIYF
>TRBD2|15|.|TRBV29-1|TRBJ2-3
TGCAGCGTTGAAGGGGGCATCGGGGGGACGGATACGCAGTATTTT
CSVEGGIGGTDTQYF
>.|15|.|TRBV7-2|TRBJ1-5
TGTGCCAGCAGCTTAAATGGAGGCATCAATCAGCCCCAGCATTTT
CASSLNGGINQPQHF
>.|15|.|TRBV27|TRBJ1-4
TGTGCCAGCAGTTCCACGAGACAGGATGATGAAAAACTGTTTTTT
CASSSTRQDDEKLFF
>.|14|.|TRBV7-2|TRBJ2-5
TGTGCCAGCAGCTTAGGTACTGGGGGAGGAGGCCAGTACTTC
CASSLGTGGGGQYF
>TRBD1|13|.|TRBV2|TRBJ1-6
TGTGCCAGCAGAGGGACAGTGGATTCACCCCTCCACTTT
CASRGTVDSPLHF
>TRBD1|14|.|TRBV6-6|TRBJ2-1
TGTGCCAGCAGTTATAAGGGGGCTTACAATGAGCAGTTCTTC
CASSYKGAYNEQFF
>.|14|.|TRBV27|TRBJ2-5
TGTGCCAGCAGTTTCCGGGCGTCCCAAGAGACCCAGTACTTC
CASSFRASQETQYF
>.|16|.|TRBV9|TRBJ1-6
TGTGCCAGCAGCAGGGGGATTAGCTCCTATAATTCACCCCTCCACTTT
CASSRGISSYNSPLHF
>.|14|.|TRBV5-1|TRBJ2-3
TGCGCCAGCAGCTTGCCAGGTTTAGGCGATACGCAGTATTTT
CASSLPGLGDTQYF
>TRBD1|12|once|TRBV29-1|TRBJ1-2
TGCAGCGTTAGAGGGGGCGACTATGGCTACACCTTC
CSVRGGDYGYTF
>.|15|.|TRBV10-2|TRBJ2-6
TGCGCCAGCAGAGGGGGTGTGTCTGGGGCCAACGTCCTGACTTTC
CASRGGVSGANVLTF
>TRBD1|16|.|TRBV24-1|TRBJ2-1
TGTGCCACCAGTGACTCACAGGGGGCATCCTACAATGAGCAGTTCTTC
CATSDSQGASYNEQFF
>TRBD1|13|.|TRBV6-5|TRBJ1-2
TGTGCCAGCCAGGGACAGAGGGACTATGGCTACACCTTC
CASQGQRDYGYTF